This T cell receptor beta chain was obtained from a study of cytomegalovirus exposure and HLA in healthy donors. Study-wide results and caveats: Per a later analysis, HLA-associated TCR beta chains showed more clonal expansion than other, equally common TCR beta chains. The classifier reportedly diagnosed cytomegalovirus status with high sensitivity and specificity. Reportedly, fewer N-insertions than the approximately 690-donor mean appeared in an Asian-associated ancestry cluster in a later analysis.

Amplification used 60 Vbeta primers and 13 Jbeta primers. Generated by immunoSEQ multiplex PCR, the TCRdb table keeps only in-frame clones and is missing some. The profile shows under 200,000 clones, around 76% of them singletons. Germline V gene data show CDR1 as SGHAT and CDR2 as FQNNGV. The length of the CDR3 is 16 residues. V was pared by 2 bases and J by 5 bases, with 6 bases of the junction left unmatched. A word on this clone: Its target is unknown.

Input material: PBMCs. The TCR sequence derives from a man aged 55-75 years in good health and CMV-seronegative. J is TRBJ1-6 and V is TRBV11-2, with TRBD1 matching over 7 bases. The CDR3: CASSLSRGTDNSPLHF. Here the CDR3 DNA reads TGTGCCAGCAGCTTATCCCGCGGGACAGATAATTCACCCCTCCACTTT.